This T cell receptor beta chain was found in a study of naive and memory T cell subsets. The germline V gene has CDR1 MNHNS and CDR2 SASEGT. The germline V and J ends were trimmed by 8 bases and 4 bases, with 18 bases remaining between them. The CDR3 sequence is 14 residues long. General study points: A few larger clonotypes appeared in naive repertoires, especially CD8, possibly memory cells re-expressing CD45RA.

After the first PCR, alpha and beta chain libraries were processed separately. Two oligonucleotides, mixed equimolar, formed the beta constant-region primer covering TRBC1 and TRBC2. Nested alpha and beta constant-region primers with the SP2 primer drove four PCR rounds on ligated cDNA. The cDNA 3' end received a ligated single-stranded oligonucleotide carrying the SP2 primer and a 12-nucleotide UMI. TCRdb used MiXCR to reprocess the UMI-ligation and nested PCR reads, holding one entry per CDR3 protein. The sample carries about 150,000 distinct CDR3 sequences, approximately 24% recorded once. As to this clonotype: Its antigen is as yet unknown.

This chain connects TRBV6-1 to TRBJ2-7; D unresolved. The TCR was taken from a human donor in good health. The sequenced sample was naive CD4+ T cells from blood. The CDR3 is CASPSPTRLYEQYF. Here the CDR3 DNA reads TGTGCCAGCCCTAGTCCAACGAGGCTTTACGAGCAGTACTTC.